The entry below describes one T cell receptor (beta chain). This sample stems from a study of regulatory T cells in long-lasting Graves disease. CDR1 and CDR2 (germline): MNHEY, SVGEGT. The CDR3 extends over 19 amino acids. V lost 6 bases, J lost 10 bases, and 24 bases stayed unmatched. Time point here: newly diagnosed GD, antithyroid drugs for less than 3 months. RNA extracted from PBMCs served as the sequencing template. In building TCR beta libraries, iRepertoire HTBI primers were used together with Arm-PCR of CDR3 regions. TCRdb processed the multiplex PCR reads anew with MiXCR; each CDR3 protein has one entry. The sample includes around 470,000 distinct CDR3 sequences, 14% of them seen just once. The data also belong to a second study, concerning T cells in Graves' hyperthyroidism and ophthalmopathy.

V is TRBV6-2 or TRBV6-3 and J is TRBJ2-1; 10 nucleotides match TRBD2. This clonotype was obtained from a woman in her fifties or sixties with Graves disease. Sequencing was performed on peripheral blood mononuclear cells (PBMCs), taken at new diagnosis, from a patient treated with antithyroid drugs. CDR3 sequence (DNA): TGTGCCAGCAGGAGTGACAGGTCTTGGGGGAGCGGGAGGGCCGAAGAGCAGTTCTTC. This translates into CASRSDRSWGSGRAEEQFF.